A selection of T cell receptor beta chains follows, all from one sample in a study of radiation and T cells in renal cell carcinoma. TCRdb keeps only in-frame clones here, not all; method: immunoSEQ multiplex PCR. Of tens of thousands of clones listed, about nine tenths are singletons. The sample in question was blood, obtained from a patient whose treatment included radiotherapy and nephrectomy. The origin of the receptors is a woman aged 70-85 years with renal cell carcinoma. The CDR3 runs from the conserved cysteine through the conserved F or W. The order of the fields is D gene, V gene, J gene, clone size, CDR3 protein, CDR3 DNA. D genes are given only for firm matches. Clone size, where shown, is once, few, many, or a class for clones that have expanded.

.,TRBV11-1,TRBJ2-1,once,CASSLAPTIASYNEQFF,TGTGCCAGCAGCTTGGCCCCCACGATAGCGTCCTACAATGAGCAGTTCTTC
TRBD2,TRBV7-2,TRBJ2-3,.,CASSFSGGPTDTQYF,TGTGCCAGCAGCTTTAGCGGGGGACCTACAGATACGCAGTATTTT
TRBD1,TRBV6-5,TRBJ2-7,.,CASTLKTGGSEQYF,TGTGCCAGCACTTTAAAAACAGGGGGTAGCGAGCAGTACTTC
.,TRBV6-5,TRBJ1-1,.,CASSSGTRGFAFF,TGTGCCAGCAGTTCCGGGACACGGGGCTTTGCTTTCTTT
.,TRBV27,TRBJ2-7,.,CASGFLREQYF,TGTGCCAGCGGATTCCTACGAGAGCAGTACTTC
.,TRBV18,TRBJ1-3,.,CASSPQQGGNTIYF,TGTGCCAGCTCACCACAACAGGGAGGAAACACCATATATTTT
TRBD2,TRBV27,TRBJ2-1,.,CASSLMGTSGGVSFSYNEQFF,TGTGCCAGCAGTTTAATGGGGACTAGCGGGGGGGTATCGTTTTCCTACAATGAGCAGTTCTTC
TRBD1,TRBV19,TRBJ1-2,.,CASTFLQTGEGYTF,TGTGCCAGTACCTTCCTCCAGACAGGGGAAGGCTACACCTTC
.,TRBV5-1,TRBJ1-3,.,CASSGSGLRGSGNTIYF,TGCGCCAGCAGCGGGTCTGGACTGCGGGGCTCTGGAAACACCATATATTTT
TRBD1,TRBV30,TRBJ2-5,.,CAWRTGVETQYF,TGTGCCTGGCGGACAGGGGTAGAGACCCAGTACTTC
.,TRBV18,TRBJ1-5,.,CASSPRGDQPQHF,TGTGCCAGCTCACCACGTGGGGACCAGCCCCAGCATTTT
.,TRBV7-9,TRBJ1-4,.,CASSTHGTTNEKLFF,TGTGCCAGCAGCACCCACGGGACAACTAATGAAAAACTGTTTTTT
.,TRBV15,TRBJ2-3,.,CATSPRPRAYITDTQYF,TGTGCCACCAGCCCGAGGCCCCGGGCTTATATCACAGATACGCAGTATTTT
TRBD1,TRBV5-1,TRBJ2-3,.,CASSLGSGGPDTQYF,TGCGCCAGCAGCTTGGGGTCAGGGGGCCCAGATACGCAGTATTTT
TRBD1,TRBV7-3,TRBJ2-3,.,CASSLGTGAGQDTQYF,TGTGCCAGCAGCTTGGGGACAGGGGCGGGACAAGATACGCAGTATTTT
.,TRBV28,TRBJ1-1,few,CASSRNTEAFF,TGTGCCAGCAGTAGGAACACTGAAGCTTTCTTT
.,TRBV4-3,TRBJ1-2,.,CASSQDQPAYGYTF,TGCGCCAGCAGCCAAGATCAGCCAGCCTATGGCTACACCTTC
TRBD2,TRBV6-1,TRBJ2-1,.,CASRAGTSAYNEQFF,TGTGCCAGCAGGGCCGGGACTAGCGCCTACAATGAGCAGTTCTTC
.,TRBV5-1,TRBJ1-4,.,CASSLAGGEKLFF,TGCGCCAGCAGCTTGGCCGGGGGTGAAAAACTGTTTTTT
.,TRBV29-1,TRBJ1-5,.,CSVGTGANQPQHF,TGCAGCGTTGGGACGGGGGCCAATCAGCCCCAGCATTTT
.,TRBV5-1,TRBJ2-1,.,CASSLGSSSYNEQFF,TGCGCCAGCAGCTTGGGGTCGAGCTCCTACAATGAGCAGTTCTTC
TRBD2,TRBV6-5,TRBJ2-1,.,CASSKAGGPGNEQFF,TGTGCCAGCAGCAAAGCGGGGGGGCCCGGAAATGAGCAGTTCTTC
TRBD2,TRBV4-2,TRBJ2-2,.,CASSQERGLAGGPAGELFF,TGTGCCAGCAGCCAAGAGCGGGGACTAGCGGGGGGGCCCGCCGGGGAGCTGTTTTTT
TRBD2,TRBV5-1,TRBJ2-2,.,CASSLSSGGPGELFF,TGCGCCAGCAGCTTGTCGAGCGGGGGCCCCGGGGAGCTGTTTTTT
TRBD2,TRBV13,TRBJ2-3,.,CASSLVVSSGGITDTQYF,TGTGCCAGCAGCTTAGTAGTCTCTAGCGGGGGAATCACAGATACGCAGTATTTT
.,TRBV7-2,TRBJ2-7,.,CASSLVTAGYEQYF,TGTGCCAGCAGCTTAGTAACAGCGGGCTACGAGCAGTACTTC
.,TRBV28,TRBJ1-4,.,CASSRTGEKLFF,TGTGCCAGCAGTCGGACGGGAGAAAAACTGTTTTTT
.,TRBV19,TRBJ1-5,.,CASNNRGGDNQPQHF,TGTGCCAGTAACAATCGCGGAGGGGACAATCAGCCCCAGCATTTT
.,TRBV6-1,TRBJ1-4,.,CASKDSTKLFF,TGTGCCAGCAAGGACAGCACGAAACTGTTTTTT
TRBD1,TRBV7-2,TRBJ1-6,.,CASSREQLQGALNSPLHF,TGTGCCAGCAGCCGAGAACAACTACAGGGGGCCCTAAATTCACCCCTCCACTTT
.,TRBV9,TRBJ1-3,.,CASSVSAGNTIYF,TGTGCCAGCAGCGTATCCGCCGGAAACACCATATATTTT
.,TRBV19,TRBJ2-1,once,CASSIDGSGSRGEQFF,TGTGCCAGTAGTATAGATGGTTCCGGGTCGAGGGGTGAGCAGTTCTTC
TRBD1,TRBV5-4,TRBJ1-1,.,CASSLDLAGGVTEAFF,TGTGCCAGCAGCTTGGATTTGGCAGGGGGTGTTACTGAAGCTTTCTTT
TRBD2,TRBV19,TRBJ2-1,.,CASTPGGLSSYNEQFF,TGTGCCAGTACCCCGGGGGGGCTTAGCTCCTACAATGAGCAGTTCTTC
.,TRBV7-6,TRBJ1-2,.,CASSHEQDGGYTF,TGTGCCAGCAGCCACGAACAGGACGGTGGCTACACCTTC
TRBD2,TRBV6-6,TRBJ2-1,.,CASSAELAAYNEQFF,TGTGCCAGCAGCGCTGAGCTAGCGGCGTACAATGAGCAGTTCTTC
.,TRBV6-1,TRBJ2-5,.,CAIKRQTETQYF,TGTGCCATCAAGCGACAAACAGAGACCCAGTACTTC
.,TRBV28,TRBJ1-2,.,CATTFVRVSGRGYTF,TGTGCCACCACGTTCGTCCGGGTCTCGGGTCGGGGCTACACCTTC
TRBD1,TRBV13,TRBJ1-2,.,CASSRTGRNGYTF,TGTGCCAGCAGCCGGACAGGGAGGAATGGCTACACCTTC
TRBD1,TRBV19,TRBJ1-2,.,CASSPRTGNYYGYTF,TGTGCCAGTAGTCCGCGGACAGGGAACTACTATGGCTACACCTTC
TRBD2,TRBV9,TRBJ2-1,.,CASSSSGTQFF,TGTGCCAGCAGCTCTAGCGGGACCCAGTTCTTC
.,TRBV15,TRBJ1-3,.,CATSRGQANSGNTIYF,TGTGCCACCAGCAGAGGACAGGCCAACTCTGGAAACACCATATATTTT